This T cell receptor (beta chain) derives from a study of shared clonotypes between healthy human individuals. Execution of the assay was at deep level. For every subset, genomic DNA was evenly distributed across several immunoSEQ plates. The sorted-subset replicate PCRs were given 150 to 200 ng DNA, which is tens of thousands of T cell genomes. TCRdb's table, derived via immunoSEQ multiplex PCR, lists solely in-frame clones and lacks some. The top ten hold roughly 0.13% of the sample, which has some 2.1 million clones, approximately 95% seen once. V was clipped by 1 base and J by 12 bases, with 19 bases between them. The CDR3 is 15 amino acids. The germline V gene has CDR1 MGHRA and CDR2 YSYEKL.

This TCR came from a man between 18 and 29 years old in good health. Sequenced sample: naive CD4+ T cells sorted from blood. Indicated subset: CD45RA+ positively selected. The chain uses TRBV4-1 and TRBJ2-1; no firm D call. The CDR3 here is CASSQGENLGLGQFF. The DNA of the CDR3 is TGCGCCAGCAGCCAAGGGGAAAATTTAGGGCTGGGGCAGTTCTTC.